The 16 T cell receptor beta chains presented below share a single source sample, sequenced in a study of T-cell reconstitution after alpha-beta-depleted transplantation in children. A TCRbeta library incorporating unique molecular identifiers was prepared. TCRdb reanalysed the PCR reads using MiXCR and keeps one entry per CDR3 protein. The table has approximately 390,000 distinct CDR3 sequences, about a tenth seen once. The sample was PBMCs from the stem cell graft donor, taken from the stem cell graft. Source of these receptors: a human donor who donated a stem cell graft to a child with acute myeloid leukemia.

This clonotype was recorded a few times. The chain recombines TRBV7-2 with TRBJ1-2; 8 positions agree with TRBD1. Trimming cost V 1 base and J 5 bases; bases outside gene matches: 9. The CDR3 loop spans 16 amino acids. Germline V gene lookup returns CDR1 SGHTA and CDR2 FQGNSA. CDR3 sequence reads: CASSLGVAGQGYGYTF. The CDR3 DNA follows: TGTGCCAGCAGCTTAGGTGTCGCTGGACAGGGATATGGCTACACCTTC.

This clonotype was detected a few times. The CDR3 loop is CASSTGVSDNSPLHF. DNA for the CDR3: TGCGCCAGCAGTACGGGCGTTTCCGATAATTCACCCCTCCACTTT. V is TRBV5-1 and J is TRBJ1-6; no definite D call. This CDR3 contains 15 residues. In germline, CDR1 is SGHRS, CDR2 YFSETQ. V lost 5 bases, J lost 5 bases, and 14 bases lay in between.

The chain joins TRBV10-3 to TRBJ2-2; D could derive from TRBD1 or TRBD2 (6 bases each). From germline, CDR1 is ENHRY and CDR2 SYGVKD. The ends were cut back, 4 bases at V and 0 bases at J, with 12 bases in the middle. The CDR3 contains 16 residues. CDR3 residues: CAISGGAGSNTGELFF. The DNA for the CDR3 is TGTGCCATCAGTGGGGGGGCGGGATCGAACACCGGGGAGCTGTTTTTT.

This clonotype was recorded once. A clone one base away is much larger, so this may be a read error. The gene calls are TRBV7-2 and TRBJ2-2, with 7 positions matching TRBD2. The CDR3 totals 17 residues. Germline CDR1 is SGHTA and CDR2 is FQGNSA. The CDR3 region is CSSSPKSVAGSTGELFF. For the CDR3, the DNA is TGTTCCAGCAGCCCTAAGTCGGTAGCGGGTAGCACCGGGGAGCTGTTTTTT.

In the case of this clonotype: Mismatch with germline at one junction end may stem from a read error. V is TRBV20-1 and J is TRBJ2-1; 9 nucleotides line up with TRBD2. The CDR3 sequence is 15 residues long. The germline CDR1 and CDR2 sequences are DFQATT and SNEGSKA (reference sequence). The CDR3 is CSAHPGTSSHNEQFF. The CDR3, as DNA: TGCAGTGCTCACCCCGGGACTAGCTCCCACAATGAGCAGTTCTTC.

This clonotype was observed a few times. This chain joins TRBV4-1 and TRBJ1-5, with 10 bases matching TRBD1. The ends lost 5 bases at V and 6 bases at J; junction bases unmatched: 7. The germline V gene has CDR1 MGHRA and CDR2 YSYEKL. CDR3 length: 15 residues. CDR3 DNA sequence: TGCGCCAGCAGCACAGACAGGGGGCCGGGTCAGCCCCAGCATTTT. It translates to CASSTDRGPGQPQHF.

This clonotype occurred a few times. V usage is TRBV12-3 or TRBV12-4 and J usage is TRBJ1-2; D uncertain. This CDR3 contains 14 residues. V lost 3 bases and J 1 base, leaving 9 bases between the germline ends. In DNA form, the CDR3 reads TGTGCCAGCAGTTTTCTTGGAATTAACTATGGCTACACCTTC. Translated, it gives CASSFLGINYGYTF.

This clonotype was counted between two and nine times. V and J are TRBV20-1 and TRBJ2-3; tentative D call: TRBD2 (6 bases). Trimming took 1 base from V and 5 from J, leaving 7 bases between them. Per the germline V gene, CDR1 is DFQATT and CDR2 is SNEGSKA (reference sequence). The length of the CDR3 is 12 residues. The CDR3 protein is CSARGEVDTQYF. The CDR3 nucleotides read TGCAGTGCTAGAGGGGAGGTAGATACGCAGTATTTT.

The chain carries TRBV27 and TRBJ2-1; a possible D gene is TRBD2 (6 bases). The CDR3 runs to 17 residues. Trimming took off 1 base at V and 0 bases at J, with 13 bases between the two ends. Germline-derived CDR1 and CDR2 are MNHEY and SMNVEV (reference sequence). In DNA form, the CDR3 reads TGTGCCAGCAGTTTATTTGGCGGGGATAGCTCCTACAATGAGCAGTTCTTC. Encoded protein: CASSLFGGDSSYNEQFF.

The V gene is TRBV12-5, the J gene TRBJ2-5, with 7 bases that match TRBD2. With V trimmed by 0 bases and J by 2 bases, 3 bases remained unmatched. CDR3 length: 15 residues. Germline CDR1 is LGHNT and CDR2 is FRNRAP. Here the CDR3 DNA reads TGTGCTAGTGGTTTGGTGACAGCGGGGCAAGAGACCCAGTACTTC. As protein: CASGLVTAGQETQYF. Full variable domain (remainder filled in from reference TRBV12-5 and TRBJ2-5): DARVTQTPRHKVTEMGQEVTMRCQPILGHNTVFWYRQTMMQGLELLAYFRNRAPLDDSGMPKDRFSAEMPDATLATLKIQPSEPRDSAVYFCASGLVTAGQETQYFGPGTRLLVL.

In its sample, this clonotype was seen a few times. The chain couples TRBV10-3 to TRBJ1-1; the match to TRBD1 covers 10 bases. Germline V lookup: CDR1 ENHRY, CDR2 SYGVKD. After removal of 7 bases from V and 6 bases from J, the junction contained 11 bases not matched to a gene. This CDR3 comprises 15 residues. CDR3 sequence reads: CAITGDRGRRSEAFF. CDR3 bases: TGTGCCATCACCGGGGACAGGGGTCGACGTTCTGAAGCTTTCTTT.

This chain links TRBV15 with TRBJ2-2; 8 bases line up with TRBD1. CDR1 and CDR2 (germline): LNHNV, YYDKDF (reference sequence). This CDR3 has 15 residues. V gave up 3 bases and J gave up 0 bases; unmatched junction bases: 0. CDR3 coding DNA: TGTGCCACCAGCAGGGACAGGGCGAACACCGGGGAGCTGTTTTTT. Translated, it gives CATSRDRANTGELFF.

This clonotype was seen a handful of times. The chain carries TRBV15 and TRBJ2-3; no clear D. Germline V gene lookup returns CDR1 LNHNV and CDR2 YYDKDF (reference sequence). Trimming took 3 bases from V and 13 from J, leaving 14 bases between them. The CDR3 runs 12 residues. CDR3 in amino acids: CATSSRGGEEYF. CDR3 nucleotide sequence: TGTGCCACCAGCAGCCGAGGCGGAGAGGAGTATTTT.

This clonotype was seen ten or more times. CDR3 DNA sequence: TGTGCCAGCAGCTTAGATCCCACAACCCTCTATGGCTACACCTTC. The encoded protein is CASSLDPTTLYGYTF. V gene TRBV11-2 combines with J gene TRBJ1-2; D call uncertain. CDR1 and CDR2 (germline): SGHAT, FQNNGV. Trimming took off 0 bases at V and 4 bases at J, with 12 bases between the two ends. The length of the CDR3 is 15 residues.

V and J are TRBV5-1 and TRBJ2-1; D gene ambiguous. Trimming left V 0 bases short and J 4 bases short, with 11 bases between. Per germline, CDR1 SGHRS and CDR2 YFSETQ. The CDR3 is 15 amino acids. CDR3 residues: CASSLAQLGYNEQFF. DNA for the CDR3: TGCGCCAGCAGCTTGGCCCAGCTCGGATACAATGAGCAGTTCTTC.

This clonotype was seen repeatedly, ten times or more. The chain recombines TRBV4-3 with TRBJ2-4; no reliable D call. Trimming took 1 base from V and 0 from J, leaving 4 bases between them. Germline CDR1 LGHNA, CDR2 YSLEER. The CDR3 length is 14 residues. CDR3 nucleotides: TGCGCCAGCAGCCAAGGCCGAGCCAAAAACATTCAGTACTTC. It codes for CASSQGRAKNIQYF.